This T cell receptor beta chain stems from a study of blood T cell repertoires in COVID-19. As handled by the study authors: Nucleated cell counts were estimated from reference gene primer amplification. Here immunoSEQ multiplex PCR was the method, and the copy in TCRdb shows in-frame clones only, minus some. That table gives V, J and clone size, and the DNA gave D and trimming. The table lists over 200,000 clones, just over 85% of them singletons, with 2.2% in the top ten. The germline V gene has CDR1 SGHTA and CDR2 FQGNSA. The CDR3 runs 15 residues. V shed 5 bases and J shed 3 bases, with 16 bases lying between them.

The TCR comes from a man in his thirties or forties who had recovered from COVID-19. Input material: peripheral blood. This sequence joins TRBV7-2 and TRBJ2-5; perhaps TRBD2 as D (6 bases). CDR3: CASSLTGWGEETQYF. DNA for the CDR3: TGTGCCAGCAGCCTGACGGGCTGGGGGGAAGAGACCCAGTACTTC.